At least ten counts were recorded for the clone carrying this TCR beta chain. What it binds is unknown. These data belong to a study of T cells in Graves' hyperthyroidism and ophthalmopathy. Study-level results: In blood, most of the thyroid clonotypes expanded above 0.001 were also present.

Amplified TCR beta CDR3 regions derived from RNA transcripts. The HTBI primer set drove a first-round RT-PCR of the TCR CDR3. One entry per CDR3 protein, called by TCRdb with MiXCR from the multiplex PCR reads. The table has about half a million distinct CDR3 sequences, about 24% seen once. This CDR3 comprises 12 residues. Germline loops: CDR1 SGHRS, CDR2 YFSETQ. The ends were cut back, 4 bases at V and 7 bases at J, with 11 bases in the middle. Based on clinical symptoms, serum thyroxine and TRAb, thyroid ultrasound and orbital computed tomography, diagnoses were reached. This chain uses TRBV5-1 with TRBJ1-2, with D possibly matching TRBD1 (6 bases). Specimen: blood. The sequence was obtained from a woman in her thirties with Graves' ophthalmopathy. The CDR3 coding sequence is TGCGCCAGCAGCGAGGACAGCTTTGGCTACACCTTC. Its translation is CASSEDSFGYTF.